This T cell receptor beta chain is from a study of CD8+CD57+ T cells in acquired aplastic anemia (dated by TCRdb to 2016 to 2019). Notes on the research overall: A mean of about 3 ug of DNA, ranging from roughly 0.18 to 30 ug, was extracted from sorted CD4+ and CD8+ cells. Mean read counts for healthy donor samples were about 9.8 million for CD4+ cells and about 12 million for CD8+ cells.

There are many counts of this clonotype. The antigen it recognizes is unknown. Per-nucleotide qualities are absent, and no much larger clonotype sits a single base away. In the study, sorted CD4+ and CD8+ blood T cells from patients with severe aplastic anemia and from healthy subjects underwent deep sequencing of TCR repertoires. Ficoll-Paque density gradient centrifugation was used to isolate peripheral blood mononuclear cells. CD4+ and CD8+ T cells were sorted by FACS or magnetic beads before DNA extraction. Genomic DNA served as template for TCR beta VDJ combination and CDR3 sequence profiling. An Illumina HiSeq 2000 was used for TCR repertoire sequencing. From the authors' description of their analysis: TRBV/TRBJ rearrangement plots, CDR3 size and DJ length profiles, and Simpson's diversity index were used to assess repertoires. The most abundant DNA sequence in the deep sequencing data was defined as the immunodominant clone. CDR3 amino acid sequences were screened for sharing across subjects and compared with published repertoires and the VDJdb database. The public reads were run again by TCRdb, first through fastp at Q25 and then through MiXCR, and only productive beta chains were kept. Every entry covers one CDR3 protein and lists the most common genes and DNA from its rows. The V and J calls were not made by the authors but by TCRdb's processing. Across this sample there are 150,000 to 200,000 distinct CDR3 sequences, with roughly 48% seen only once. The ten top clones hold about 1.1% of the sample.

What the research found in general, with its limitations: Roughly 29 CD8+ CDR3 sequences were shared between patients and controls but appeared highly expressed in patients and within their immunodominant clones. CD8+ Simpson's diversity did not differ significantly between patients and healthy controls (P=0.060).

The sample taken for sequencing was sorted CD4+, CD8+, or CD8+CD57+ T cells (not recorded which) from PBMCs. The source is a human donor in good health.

The nucleotide sequence is given as TGTGCCAGCAGTGACCCCTCCGGGGGAAACTATGGCTACACCTTC. This sequence encodes CASSDPSGGNYGYTF. The sequence joins TRBV25-1 to TRBJ1-2, with a tentative D gene TRBD1 over 5 matching bases. Based on the germline V gene, the CDR1 and CDR2 sequences are MGHDK and SYGVNS. The CDR3 runs 15 amino acids, cysteine and phenylalanine included. CDR3 DNA is the only sequence kept; it has 45 bases, read in frame from the first base. V was cut back by 3 bases and J by 2 bases, leaving a gap of 13 bases between them.